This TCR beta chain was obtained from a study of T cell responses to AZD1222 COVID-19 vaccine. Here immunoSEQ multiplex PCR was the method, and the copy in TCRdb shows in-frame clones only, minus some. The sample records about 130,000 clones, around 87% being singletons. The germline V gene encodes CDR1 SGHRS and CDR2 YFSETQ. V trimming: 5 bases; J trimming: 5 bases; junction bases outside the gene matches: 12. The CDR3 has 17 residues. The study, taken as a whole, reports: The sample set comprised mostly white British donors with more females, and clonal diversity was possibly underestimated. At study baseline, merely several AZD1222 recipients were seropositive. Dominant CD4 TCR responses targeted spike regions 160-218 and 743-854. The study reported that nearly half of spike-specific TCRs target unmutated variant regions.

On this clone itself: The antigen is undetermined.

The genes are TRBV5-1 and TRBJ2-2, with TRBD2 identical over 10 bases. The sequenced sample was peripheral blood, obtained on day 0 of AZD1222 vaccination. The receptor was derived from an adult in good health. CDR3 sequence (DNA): TGCGCCAGCAGGAGTACAGCGGGAGGGCCCGGAACCGGGGAGCTGTTTTTT. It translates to CASRSTAGGPGTGELFF.